What follows is one T cell receptor (beta chain) and its context. The repertoire was sequenced with immunoSEQ multiplex PCR; TCRdb's copy has only in-frame clones and lacks some. This table holds some 150,000 clones, 70% to 90% found once. The trim removed 5 bases at V and 7 bases at J, leaving 11 bases unmatched. There are 16 residues in the CDR3. Germline-derived CDR1 and CDR2 are SEHNR and FQNEAQ (reference sequence). These data come from a study of blood T cell repertoires in COVID-19. Background on the study: T cells, B-cell-depleted T cells, or PBMCs supplied cDNA or gDNA.

This sequence joins TRBV7-9 and TRBJ1-1, with 12 bases lining up with TRBD1. This sequence was found in a woman aged 45 to 65 with acute or convalescent COVID-19. The specimen sequenced was peripheral blood. CDR3 DNA: TGTGCCAGCAGCCTTGGGGGGACAGGGGGCCGTAATGAAGCTTTCTTT. Its translation: CASSLGGTGGRNEAFF.